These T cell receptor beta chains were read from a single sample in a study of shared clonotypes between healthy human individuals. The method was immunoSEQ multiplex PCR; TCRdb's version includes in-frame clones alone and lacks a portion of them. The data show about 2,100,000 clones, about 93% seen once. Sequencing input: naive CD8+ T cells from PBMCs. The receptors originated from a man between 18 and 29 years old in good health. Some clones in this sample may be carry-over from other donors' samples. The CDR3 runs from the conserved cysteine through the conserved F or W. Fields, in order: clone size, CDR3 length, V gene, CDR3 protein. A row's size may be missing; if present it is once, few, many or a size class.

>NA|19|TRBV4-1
CASSQDRGTGSNLKEKLFF
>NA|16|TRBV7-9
CASSPRKGLAKNIQYF
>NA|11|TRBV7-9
CASSLLAEQFF
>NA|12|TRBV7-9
CASSFGPREQYF
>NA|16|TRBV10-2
CASSEIEGPPFTEAFF
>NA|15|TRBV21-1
CASSKAGDRSYEQYF
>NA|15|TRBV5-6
CASSDEAGSYNEQFF
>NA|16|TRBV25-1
CASSETGESVSQPQHF
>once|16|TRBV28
CASSPRLTIGVNEQFF
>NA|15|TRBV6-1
CASSDLGHLNTEAFF
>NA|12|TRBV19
CASSYQDTEAFF
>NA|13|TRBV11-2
CASSPRVEETQYF
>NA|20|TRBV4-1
CASSQDSTRGFKGPRFEQFF
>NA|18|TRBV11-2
CASSLDQAPSRSYNEQFF